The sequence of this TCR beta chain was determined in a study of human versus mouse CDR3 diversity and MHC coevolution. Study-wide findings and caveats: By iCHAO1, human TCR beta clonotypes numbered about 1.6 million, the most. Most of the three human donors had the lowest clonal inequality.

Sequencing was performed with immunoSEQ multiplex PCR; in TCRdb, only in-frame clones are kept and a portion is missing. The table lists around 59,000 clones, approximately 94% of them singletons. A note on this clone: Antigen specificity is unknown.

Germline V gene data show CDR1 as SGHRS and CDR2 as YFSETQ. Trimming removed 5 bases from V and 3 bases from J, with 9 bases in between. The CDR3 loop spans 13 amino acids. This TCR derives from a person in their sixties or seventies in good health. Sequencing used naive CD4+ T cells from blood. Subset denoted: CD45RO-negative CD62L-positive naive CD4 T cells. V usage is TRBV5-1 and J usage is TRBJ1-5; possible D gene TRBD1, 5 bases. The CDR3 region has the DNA TGCGCCAGCAGGGGACTAGACAATCAGCCCCAGCATTTT. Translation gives CASRGLDNQPQHF.